Listed here are 7 T cell receptor beta chains from one sample, sequenced in a study of blood T cell repertoires in COVID-19. Produced via immunoSEQ multiplex PCR; TCRdb's table is partial and in-frame only. Found here are 300,000 to 400,000 clones, about 87% of them singletons; the top ten hold more than 5%. Sequenced input: PBMCs or T cells enriched from blood (not recorded which). Receptors originate from a man under 40 who had recovered from COVID-19.

The rearrangement joins TRBV7-8 to TRBJ2-7, with 10 bases aligning to TRBD2. The CDR3 consists of 15 residues. From germline, CDR1 is SGHVS and CDR2 FQNEAQ. Trimming at V came to 2 bases and at J to 4 bases, leaving 5 bases not matched to a gene. In nucleotides, the CDR3 is TGTGCCAGCAGCTTACCCCCTAGCGGGGGTTACGAGCAGTACTTC. It codes for CASSLPPSGGYEQYF.

The chain uses TRBV27 and TRBJ1-2; no reliable D call. Germline V gene sequence: CDR1 MNHEY, CDR2 SMNVEV (reference sequence). V lost 6 bases, J lost 0 bases, and 20 bases lay in between. This CDR3 is built from 17 residues. The CDR3 coding sequence is TGTGCCAGCAGACGCGAGTTCCGAGGCGGTTCTAACTATGGCTACACCTTC. Its protein product is CASRREFRGGSNYGYTF.

For this clone: The identical CDR3 is also encoded by other nucleotide sequences in the sample. This chain joins TRBV11-2 and TRBJ2-7; D is possibly TRBD1 (6 bases). V lost 1 base and J 2 bases, leaving 9 bases between the germline ends. Looked up from germline, CDR1 is SGHAT and CDR2 is FQNNGV. This CDR3 is 14 amino acids long. CDR3 in amino acids: CASSLVTGPYEQYF. Here the CDR3 DNA reads TGTGCCAGCAGCTTAGTCACAGGGCCCTACGAGCAGTACTTC.

This clone was observed a single time. An end of the junction does not agree with germline; a read error may underlie this. This rearrangement joins TRBV5-8 to TRBJ2-7; 12 nucleotides agree with TRBD1. Germline V gene data show CDR1 as SGHTS and CDR2 as YDEGEE. The CDR3 covers 15 residues. CDR3: CASSLGQGAHYEQYF. DNA for the CDR3: TGTGCCAGCAGTTTGGGACAGGGGGCCCACTACGAGCAGTACTTC.

The chain links TRBV11-2 to TRBJ2-2; 9 nucleotides agree with TRBD1. V shed 3 bases, J shed 7 bases, and the junction held 15 bases outside the gene matches. This CDR3 region has 18 residues. The V gene's germline CDR1 is SGHAT and CDR2 FQNNGV. The CDR3 here is CASSFPKPWTGEDGELFF. The CDR3 bases are TGTGCCAGCAGCTTCCCTAAACCATGGACAGGGGAGGACGGGGAGCTGTTTTTT.

The gene calls are TRBV5-6 and TRBJ2-3, with D possibly TRBD1 on 5 matching bases. The V end lost 0 bases, the J end lost 4 bases, and 6 bases lay between the germline ends. The CDR3 length is 13 residues. Per the germline V gene, CDR1 is SGHDT and CDR2 is YYEEEE. CDR3 region: CASSLGQSDTQYF. In DNA form, the CDR3 reads TGTGCCAGCAGCTTGGGACAGTCAGATACGCAGTATTTT.

The table lists this clone with a count of one. The rearrangement uses TRBV4-1 and TRBJ1-4; D might be TRBD1 (6 bases). The CDR3 runs 14 residues. V lost 1 base and J 8 bases, leaving 11 bases between the germline ends. Germline assignment: CDR1 MGHRA and CDR2 YSYEKL. Here the CDR3 DNA reads TGCGCCAGCAGCCAAGGACAGGCCGCCGAAAAACTGTTTTTT. Translated: CASSQGQAAEKLFF.